A selection of T cell receptor beta chains follows, all from one sample in a study of OX40 agonist ivuxolimab in advanced cancers. Assay: immunoSEQ multiplex PCR; the TCRdb copy retains only in-frame clones and omits some. The repertoire holds 60,000 to 75,000 clones, with 80% to 95% as singletons. The sample here was CD4+ or CD8+ T cells sorted from blood, taken in a trial of the OX40 agonist ivuxolimab. The origin of the receptors is an adult with an advanced solid tumor such as melanoma, head and neck, liver or kidney cancer. CDR3s include the opening cysteine and the closing phenylalanine or tryptophan. The D gene is left open where the match is weak. The size field is filled for only some rows; it gives once, few, many or a size class.

abundance	d_gene	v_gene	j_gene	CDR3aa	CDR3nt
NA	TRBD2	TRBV10-3	TRBJ2-7	CAISISGGSSYEQYF	TGTGCCATCAGCATTAGCGGGGGAAGCTCCTACGAGCAGTACTTC
NA	NA	TRBV9	TRBJ2-3	CASSVGGSGTDTQYF	TGTGCCAGCAGCGTAGGCGGGTCGGGCACAGATACGCAGTATTTT
once	NA	TRBV29-1	TRBJ2-3	CSVTPPEAVQEDTQYF	TGCAGCGTTACCCCCCCGGAGGCAGTTCAGGAAGATACGCAGTATTTT
NA	NA	TRBV19	TRBJ2-1	CASTPGVSSYNEQFF	TGTGCCAGTACCCCCGGCGTGAGCTCCTACAATGAGCAGTTCTTC
NA	NA	TRBV19	TRBJ1-6	CASSIVSPSSYNSPLHF	TGTGCCAGTAGTATCGTCAGCCCGAGCTCCTATAATTCACCCCTCCACTTT
NA	NA	TRBV18	TRBJ2-2	CASSPGSGELFF	TGTGCCAGCTCACCGGGATCGGGGGAGCTGTTTTTT
NA	TRBD2	TRBV5-1	TRBJ2-3	CASSLFWTSGTDTQYF	TGCGCCAGCAGCTTGTTTTGGACTAGCGGCACAGATACGCAGTATTTT
NA	NA	TRBV13	TRBJ1-1	CASRAALNTEAFF	TGTGCCAGCAGGGCAGCCCTGAACACTGAAGCTTTCTTT
few	NA	TRBV4-1	TRBJ2-5	CASSQDQETQYF	TGCGCCAGCAGCCAAGATCAAGAGACCCAGTACTTC
NA	TRBD1	TRBV19	TRBJ2-1	CASTIGRDSSYNEQFF	TGTGCCAGTACCATAGGCCGGGACAGCTCCTACAATGAGCAGTTCTTC
once	NA	TRBV14	TRBJ2-5	CASSPRLGGVRQETQYF	TGTGCCAGCAGCCCGCGATTGGGCGGGGTGAGACAAGAGACCCAGTACTTC
NA	NA	TRBV29-1	TRBJ2-3	CSVVFGDRTDTQYF	TGCAGCGTTGTCTTTGGAGATAGAACAGATACGCAGTATTTT
NA	NA	TRBV5-1	TRBJ2-7	CASSLRPGPPSREQYF	TGCGCCAGCAGCTTGAGACCGGGACCACCTTCTCGGGAGCAGTACTTC
NA	TRBD1	TRBV6-5	TRBJ1-1	CASSYRAGGTEAFF	TGTGCCAGCAGTTACAGGGCAGGGGGCACTGAAGCTTTCTTT
once	TRBD1	TRBV4-1	TRBJ2-5	CASSQIRDSQETQYF	TGCGCCAGCAGCCAAATCCGGGACAGCCAAGAGACCCAGTACTTC
NA	TRBD2	TRBV2	TRBJ2-5	CASRGTSGYQETQYF	TGTGCCAGCCGGGGGACTAGCGGGTACCAAGAGACCCAGTACTTC
NA	NA	TRBV5-8	TRBJ2-5	CASSFGQGQETQYF	NA
NA	NA	TRBV5-6	TRBJ2-7	CASSLSTSVEQYF	TGTGCCAGCAGCTTGTCCACGAGCGTTGAGCAGTACTTC
NA	NA	TRBV7-3	TRBJ2-1	CASSLHGSVSSYNEQFF	TGTGCCAGCAGCTTGCACGGGTCCGTCAGCTCCTACAATGAGCAGTTCTTC